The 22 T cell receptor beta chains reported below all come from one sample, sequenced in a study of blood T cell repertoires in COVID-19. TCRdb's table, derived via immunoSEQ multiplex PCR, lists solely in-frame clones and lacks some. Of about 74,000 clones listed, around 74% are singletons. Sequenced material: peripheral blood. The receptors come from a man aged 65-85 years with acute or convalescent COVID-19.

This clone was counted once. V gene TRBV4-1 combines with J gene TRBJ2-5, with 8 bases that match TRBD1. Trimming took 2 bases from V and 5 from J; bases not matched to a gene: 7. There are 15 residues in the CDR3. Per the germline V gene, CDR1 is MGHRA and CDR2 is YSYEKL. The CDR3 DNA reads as TGCGCCAGCAGCCAACCGGACAGGGTCGGCGAGACCCAGTACTTC. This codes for CASSQPDRVGETQYF.

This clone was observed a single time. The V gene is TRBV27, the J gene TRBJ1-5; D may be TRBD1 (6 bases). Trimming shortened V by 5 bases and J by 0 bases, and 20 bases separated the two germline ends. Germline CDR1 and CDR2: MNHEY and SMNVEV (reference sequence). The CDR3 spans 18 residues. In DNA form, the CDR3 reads TGTGCCAGCAGTCTAACCCCCCCGAGGGGGAATAGCAATCAGCCCCAGCATTTT. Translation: CASSLTPPRGNSNQPQHF.

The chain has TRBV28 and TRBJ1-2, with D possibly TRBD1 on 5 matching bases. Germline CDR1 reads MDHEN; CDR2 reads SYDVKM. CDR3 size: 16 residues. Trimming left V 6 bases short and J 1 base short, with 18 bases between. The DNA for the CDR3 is TGTGCCAGCAGCCCCTCTTACTGGACACTTAACTATGGCTACACCTTC. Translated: CASSPSYWTLNYGYTF.

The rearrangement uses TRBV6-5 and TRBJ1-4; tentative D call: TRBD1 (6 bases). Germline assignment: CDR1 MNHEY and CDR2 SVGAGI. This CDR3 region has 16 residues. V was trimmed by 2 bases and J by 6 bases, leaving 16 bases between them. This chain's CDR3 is CASSYRWDTGYEKLFF. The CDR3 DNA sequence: TGTGCCAGCAGTTACCGCTGGGACACGGGATATGAAAAACTGTTTTTT.

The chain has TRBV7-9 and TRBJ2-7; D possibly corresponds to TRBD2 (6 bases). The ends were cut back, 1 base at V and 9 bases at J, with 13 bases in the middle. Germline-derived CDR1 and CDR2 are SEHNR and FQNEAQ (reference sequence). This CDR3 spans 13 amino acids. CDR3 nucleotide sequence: TGTGCCAGCAGCTTAGGAACTTTCGGGGGGCAGTACTTC. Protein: CASSLGTFGGQYF.

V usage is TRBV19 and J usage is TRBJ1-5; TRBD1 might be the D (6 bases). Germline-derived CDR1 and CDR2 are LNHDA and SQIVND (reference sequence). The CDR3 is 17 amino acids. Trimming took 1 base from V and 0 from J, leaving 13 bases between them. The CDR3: CASSIGPPRGSNQPQHF. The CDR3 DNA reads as TGTGCCAGTAGTATAGGCCCCCCCAGGGGTAGCAATCAGCCCCAGCATTTT. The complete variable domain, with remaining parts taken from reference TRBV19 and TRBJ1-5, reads DGGITQSPKYLFRKEGQNVTLSCEQNLNHDAMYWYRQDPGQGLRLIYYSQIVNDFQKGDIAEGYSVSREKKESFPLTVTSAQKNPTAFYLCASSIGPPRGSNQPQHFGDGTRLSIL.

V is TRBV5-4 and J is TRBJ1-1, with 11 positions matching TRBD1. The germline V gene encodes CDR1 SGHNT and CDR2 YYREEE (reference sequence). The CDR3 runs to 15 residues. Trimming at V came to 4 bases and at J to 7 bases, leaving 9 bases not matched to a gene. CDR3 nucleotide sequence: TGTGCCAGCAGCGGGTGGACAGGGGGCCGGGATGAAGCTTTCTTT. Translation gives CASSGWTGGRDEAFF. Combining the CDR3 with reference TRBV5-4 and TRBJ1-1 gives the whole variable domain ETGVTQSPTHLIKTRGQQVTLRCSSQSGHNTVSWYQQALGQGPQFIFQYYREEENGRGNFPPRFSGLQFPNYSSELNVNALELDDSALYLCASSGWTGGRDEAFFGQGTRLTVV.

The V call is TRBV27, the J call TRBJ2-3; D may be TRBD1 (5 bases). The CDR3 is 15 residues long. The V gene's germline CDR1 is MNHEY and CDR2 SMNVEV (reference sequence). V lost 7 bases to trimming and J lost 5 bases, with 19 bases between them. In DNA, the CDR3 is TGTGCCAGCACCCTTACAGGCGATCGGGTAGATACGCAGTATTTT. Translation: CASTLTGDRVDTQYF.

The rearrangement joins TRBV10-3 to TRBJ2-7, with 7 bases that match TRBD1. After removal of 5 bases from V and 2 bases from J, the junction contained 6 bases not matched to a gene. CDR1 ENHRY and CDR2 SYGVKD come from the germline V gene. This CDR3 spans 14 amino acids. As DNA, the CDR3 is TGTGCCATCAGTCCGGGACAGCCTCCCTACGAGCAGTACTTC. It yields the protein CAISPGQPPYEQYF.

The CDR3 here is CASHLPRDIYEQYF. The DNA of the CDR3 is TGCGCCAGCCACCTTCCCCGGGACATCTACGAGCAGTACTTC. The chain combines TRBV23-1 with TRBJ2-7; TRBD1 is a possible D gene (6 bases). TRBV23-1 is placed among ORFs of uncertain function. The CDR3 consists of 14 residues. The V end was cut by 8 bases, the J end by 3 bases, with 17 bases between.

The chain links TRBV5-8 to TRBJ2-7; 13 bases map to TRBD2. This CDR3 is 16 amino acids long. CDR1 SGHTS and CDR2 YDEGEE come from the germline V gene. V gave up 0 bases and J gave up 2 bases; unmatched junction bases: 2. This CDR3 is CASSLALAGGPYEQYF. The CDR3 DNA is TGTGCCAGCAGCTTGGCACTAGCGGGAGGGCCCTACGAGCAGTACTTC.

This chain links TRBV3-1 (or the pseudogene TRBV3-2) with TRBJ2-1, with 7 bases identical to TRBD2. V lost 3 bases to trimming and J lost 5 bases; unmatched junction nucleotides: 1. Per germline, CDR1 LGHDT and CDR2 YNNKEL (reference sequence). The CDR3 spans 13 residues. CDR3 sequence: CASSHRGDNEQFF. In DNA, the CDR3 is TGTGCCAGCAGCCACCGGGGGGACAATGAGCAGTTCTTC.

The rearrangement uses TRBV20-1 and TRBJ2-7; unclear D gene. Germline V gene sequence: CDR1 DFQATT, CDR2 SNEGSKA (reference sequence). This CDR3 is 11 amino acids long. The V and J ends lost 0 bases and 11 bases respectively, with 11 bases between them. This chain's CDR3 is CSARDLQTEYF. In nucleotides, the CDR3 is TGCAGTGCTAGAGATCTACAGACCGAGTACTTC.

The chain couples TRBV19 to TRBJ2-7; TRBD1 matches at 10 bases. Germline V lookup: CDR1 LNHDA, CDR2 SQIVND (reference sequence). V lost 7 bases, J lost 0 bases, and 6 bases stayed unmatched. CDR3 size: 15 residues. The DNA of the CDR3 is TGTGCCAGTACCTTACGGACAGGGGGCTCCTACGAGCAGTACTTC. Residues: CASTLRTGGSYEQYF.

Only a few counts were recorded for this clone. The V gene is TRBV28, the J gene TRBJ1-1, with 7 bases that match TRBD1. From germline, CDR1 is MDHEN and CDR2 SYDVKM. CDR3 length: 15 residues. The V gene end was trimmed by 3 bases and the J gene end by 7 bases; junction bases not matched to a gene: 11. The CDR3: CASSFVGQSLYEAFF. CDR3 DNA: TGTGCCAGCAGTTTTGTGGGACAGAGCCTTTATGAAGCTTTCTTT.

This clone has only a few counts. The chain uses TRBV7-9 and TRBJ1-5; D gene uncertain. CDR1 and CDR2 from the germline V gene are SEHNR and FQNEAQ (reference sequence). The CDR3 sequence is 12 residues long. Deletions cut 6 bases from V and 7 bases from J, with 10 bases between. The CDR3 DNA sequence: TGTGCCAGCAGTTCCGGTGAACAGCCCCAGCATTTT. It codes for CASSSGEQPQHF.

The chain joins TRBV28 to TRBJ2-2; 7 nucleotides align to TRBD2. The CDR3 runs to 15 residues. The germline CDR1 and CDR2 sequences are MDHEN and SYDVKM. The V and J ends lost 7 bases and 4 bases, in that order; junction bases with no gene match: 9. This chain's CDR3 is CASTSGSGATGELFF. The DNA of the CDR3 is TGTGCCAGCACCTCTGGGAGCGGGGCCACCGGGGAGCTGTTTTTT. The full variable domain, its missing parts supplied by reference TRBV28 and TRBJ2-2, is DVKVTQSSRYLVKRTGEKVFLECVQDMDHENMFWYRQDPGLGLRLIYFSYDVKMKEKGDIPEGYSVSREKKERFSLILESASTNQTSMYLCASTSGSGATGELFFGEGSRLTVL.

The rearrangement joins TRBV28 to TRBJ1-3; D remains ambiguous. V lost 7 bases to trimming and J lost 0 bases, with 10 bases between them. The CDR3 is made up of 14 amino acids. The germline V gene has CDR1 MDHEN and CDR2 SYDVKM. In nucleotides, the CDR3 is TGTGCCAGCACATGGGCCAGCTCTGGAAACACCATATATTTT. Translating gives CASTWASSGNTIYF.

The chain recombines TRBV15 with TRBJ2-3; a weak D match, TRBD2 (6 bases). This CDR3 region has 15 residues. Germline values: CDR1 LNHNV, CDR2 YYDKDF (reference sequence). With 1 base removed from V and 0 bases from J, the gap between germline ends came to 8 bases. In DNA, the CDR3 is TGTGCCACCAGCAGAGGGACTACTAGCACAGATACGCAGTATTTT. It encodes CATSRGTTSTDTQYF. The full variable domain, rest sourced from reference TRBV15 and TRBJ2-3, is DAMVIQNPRYQVTQFGKPVTLSCSQTLNHNVMYWYQQKSSQAPKLLFHYYDKDFNNEADTPDNFQSRRPNTSFCFLDIRSPGLGDTAMYLCATSRGTTSTDTQYFGPGTRLTVL.

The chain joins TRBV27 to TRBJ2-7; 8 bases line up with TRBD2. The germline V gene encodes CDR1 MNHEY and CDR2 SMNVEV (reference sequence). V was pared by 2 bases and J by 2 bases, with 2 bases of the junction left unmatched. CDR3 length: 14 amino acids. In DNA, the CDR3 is TGTGCCAGCAGTTTAAGCGGGAGCCCCTACGAGCAGTACTTC. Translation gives CASSLSGSPYEQYF.

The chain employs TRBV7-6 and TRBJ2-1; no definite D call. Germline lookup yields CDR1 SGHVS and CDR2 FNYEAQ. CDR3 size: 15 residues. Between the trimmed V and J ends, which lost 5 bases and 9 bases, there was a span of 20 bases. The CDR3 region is CASSRLVLEMGEQFF. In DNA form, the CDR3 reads TGTGCCAGCAGCCGCCTCGTGCTAGAGATGGGTGAGCAGTTCTTC. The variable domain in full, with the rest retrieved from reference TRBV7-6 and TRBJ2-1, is GAGVSQSPRYKVTKRGQDVALRCDPISGHVSLYWYRQALGQGPEFLTYFNYEAQQDKSGLPNDRFSAERPEGSISTLTIQRTEQRDSAMYRCASSRLVLEMGEQFFGPGTRLTVL.

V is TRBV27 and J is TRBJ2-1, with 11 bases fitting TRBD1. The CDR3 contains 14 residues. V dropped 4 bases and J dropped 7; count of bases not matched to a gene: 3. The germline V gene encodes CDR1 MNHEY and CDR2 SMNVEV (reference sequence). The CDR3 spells CASSSGTGGNEQFF. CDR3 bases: TGTGCCAGCAGTTCCGGGACAGGGGGGAATGAGCAGTTCTTC.